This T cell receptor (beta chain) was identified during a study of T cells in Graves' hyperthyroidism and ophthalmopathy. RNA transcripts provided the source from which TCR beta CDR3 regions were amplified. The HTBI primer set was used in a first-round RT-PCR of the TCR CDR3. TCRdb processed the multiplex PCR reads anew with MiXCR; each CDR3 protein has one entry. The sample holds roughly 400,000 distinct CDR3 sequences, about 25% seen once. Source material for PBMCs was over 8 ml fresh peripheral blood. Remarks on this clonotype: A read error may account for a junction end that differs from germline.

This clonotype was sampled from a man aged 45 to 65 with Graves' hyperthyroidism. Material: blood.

CDR3 sequence (DNA): TGTGCCAGCGGGACTAGCCAATCCTACAATGGGCAGTTCTTC. It codes for CASGTSQSYNGQFF. This rearrangement joins TRBV12-3 or TRBV12-4 to TRBJ2-1, with 9 bases lining up with TRBD2. This CDR3 is built from 14 residues.